A single sample gave rise to the 6 T cell receptor beta chains below, sequenced in a study of blood T cell repertoires in COVID-19. Profiled with immunoSEQ multiplex PCR; TCRdb holds only in-frame clones, not every one. The sample contains over 250,000 clones, 85% to 90% of which appear only once. The sample consisted of peripheral blood. All receptors come from a human donor in a cohort sampled during active COVID-19.

This clone has more than one count but fewer than ten. The gene calls are TRBV6-5 and TRBJ1-1; TRBD1 might be the D (5 bases). This CDR3 spans 15 amino acids. CDR1 is MNHEY and CDR2 is SVGAGI in the germline V gene. Trimming shortened V by 2 bases and J by 4 bases, and 14 bases separated the two germline ends. CDR3: CASSYVGQFPTEAFF. The CDR3 DNA reads as TGTGCCAGCAGTTACGTCGGACAATTTCCCACTGAAGCTTTCTTT.

This clone occurred a few times. The chain has TRBV7-9 and TRBJ1-1; possibly TRBD1 for D (6 bases). The germline gives CDR1 SEHNR, CDR2 FQNEAQ (reference sequence). V lost 5 bases, J lost 2 bases, and 12 bases lay in between. The CDR3 runs to 14 residues. The CDR3 DNA reads TGTGCCAGCAGCCCACGGACAGCCAACACTGAAGCTTTCTTT. It yields the protein CASSPRTANTEAFF.

V and J are TRBV6-6 and TRBJ2-5, with a weak D call TRBD2 (6 bases). This CDR3 contains 13 residues. V lost 10 bases and J 5 bases, leaving 17 bases between the germline ends. Germline V gene sequence: CDR1 MNHNY, CDR2 SVGAGI (reference sequence). The DNA for the CDR3 is TGTGCCACCCTCCCGGAAGGGAGGGAGACCCAGTACTTC. As protein: CATLPEGRETQYF.

This rearrangement joins TRBV7-2 to TRBJ2-7, with 7 positions matching TRBD2. V shed 3 bases, J shed 4 bases, and the junction held 6 bases outside the gene matches. The CDR3 has 14 residues. CDR1 SGHTA and CDR2 FQGNSA come from the germline V gene. The CDR3 sequence is CASSLDRGVYEQYF. The CDR3, as DNA: TGTGCCAGCAGCTTGGACCGGGGGGTTTACGAGCAGTACTTC.

The chain couples TRBV14 to TRBJ2-2, with TRBD2 matching over 9 bases. The V gene end was trimmed by 6 bases and the J gene end by 5 bases; junction bases not matched to a gene: 10. The CDR3 totals 16 residues. Germline lookup yields CDR1 SGHDN and CDR2 FVKESK. The CDR3 here is CASRSLAGEGTGELFF. CDR3 bases: TGTGCCAGCAGATCCTTAGCGGGAGAGGGTACCGGGGAGCTGTTTTTT.

The chain couples TRBV7-9 to TRBJ1-3; D is uncertain. Germline V gene data show CDR1 as SEHNR and CDR2 as FQNEAQ (reference sequence). V lost 1 base to trimming and J lost 0 bases, with 10 bases between them. This CDR3 region has 16 residues. DNA for the CDR3: TGTGCCAGCAGCTTAGTTGTAGGGAGCTCTGGAAACACCATATATTTT. Its protein is CASSLVVGSSGNTIYF.